The source of this T cell receptor beta chain is a study of shared clonotypes between healthy human individuals. An even split of each subset's genomic DNA across several immunoSEQ plates was performed. Sequenced by immunoSEQ multiplex PCR; TCRdb stores in-frame clones only, minus some. The sample carries about 2.4 million clones, over 85% recorded once. V was cut by 0 bases and J by 5 bases, with 17 bases left in between. Germline V gene data show CDR1 as SGDLS and CDR2 as YYNGEE. The CDR3 extends over 16 amino acids. What was sequenced was naive CD4+ T cells from PBMCs. Subset indicated: CD45RA+ positively selected. This receptor was obtained from a man between 18 and 35 years old in good health. Some clones in this sample may be carry-over from other donors' samples. This rearrangement joins TRBV9 to TRBJ2-5, with unresolved D. CDR3 amino acids: CASSVDLAGLGETQYF. In DNA, the CDR3 is TGTGCCAGCAGCGTAGACTTAGCAGGTTTGGGGGAGACCCAGTACTTC.